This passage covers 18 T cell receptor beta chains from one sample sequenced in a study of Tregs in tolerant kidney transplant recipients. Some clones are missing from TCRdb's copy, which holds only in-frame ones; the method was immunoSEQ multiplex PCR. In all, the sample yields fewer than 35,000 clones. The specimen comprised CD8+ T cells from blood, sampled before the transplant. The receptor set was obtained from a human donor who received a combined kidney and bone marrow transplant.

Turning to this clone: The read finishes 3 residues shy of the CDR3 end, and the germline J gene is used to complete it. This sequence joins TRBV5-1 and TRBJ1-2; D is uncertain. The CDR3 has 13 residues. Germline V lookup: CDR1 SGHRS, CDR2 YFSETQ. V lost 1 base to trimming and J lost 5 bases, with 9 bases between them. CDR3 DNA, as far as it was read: TGCGCCAGCAGCTTGAACACGCCGTATGGC. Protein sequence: CASSLNTPYG. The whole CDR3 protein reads CASSLNTPYGYTF.

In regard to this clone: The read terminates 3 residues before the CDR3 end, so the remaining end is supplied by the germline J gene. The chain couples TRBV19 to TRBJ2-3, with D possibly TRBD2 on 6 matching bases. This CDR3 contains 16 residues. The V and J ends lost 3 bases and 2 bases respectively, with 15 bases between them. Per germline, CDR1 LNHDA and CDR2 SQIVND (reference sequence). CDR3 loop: CASSILSGVPTDTQYF. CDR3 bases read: TGTGCCAGTAGTATTTTGTCGGGGGTTCCCACAGATACG. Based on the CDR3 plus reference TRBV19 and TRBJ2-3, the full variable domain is DGGITQSPKYLFRKEGQNVTLSCEQNLNHDAMYWYRQDPGQGLRLIYYSQIVNDFQKGDIAEGYSVSREKKESFPLTVTSAQKNPTAFYLCASSILSGVPTDTQYFGPGTRLTVL.

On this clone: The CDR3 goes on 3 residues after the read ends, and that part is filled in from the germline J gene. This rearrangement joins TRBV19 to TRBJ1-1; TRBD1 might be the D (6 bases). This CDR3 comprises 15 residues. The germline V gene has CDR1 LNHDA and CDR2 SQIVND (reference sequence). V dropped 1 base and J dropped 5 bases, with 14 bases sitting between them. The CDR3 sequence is CASSIAAGARTEAFF. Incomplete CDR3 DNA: TGTGCCAGTAGTATAGCAGCGGGGGCGCGGACTGAA.

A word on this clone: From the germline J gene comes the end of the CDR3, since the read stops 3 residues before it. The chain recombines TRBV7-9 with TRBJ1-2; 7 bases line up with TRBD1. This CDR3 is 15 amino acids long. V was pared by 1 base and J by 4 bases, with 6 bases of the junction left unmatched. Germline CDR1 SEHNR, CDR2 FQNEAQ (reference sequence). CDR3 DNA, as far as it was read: TGTGCCAGCAGCTTAGAAGGGGGCGCCCTCTATGGC. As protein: CASSLEGGALYG. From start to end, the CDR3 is CASSLEGGALYGYTF.

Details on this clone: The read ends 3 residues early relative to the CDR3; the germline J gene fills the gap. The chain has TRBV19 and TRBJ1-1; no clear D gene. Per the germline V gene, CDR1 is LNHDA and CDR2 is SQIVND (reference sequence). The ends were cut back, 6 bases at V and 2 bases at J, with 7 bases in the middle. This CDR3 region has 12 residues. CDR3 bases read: TGTGCCAGTAGAATCGGTAACACTGAA. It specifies CASRIGNTE. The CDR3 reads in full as CASRIGNTEAFF. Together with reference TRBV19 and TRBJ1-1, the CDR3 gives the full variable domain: DGGITQSPKYLFRKEGQNVTLSCEQNLNHDAMYWYRQDPGQGLRLIYYSQIVNDFQKGDIAEGYSVSREKKESFPLTVTSAQKNPTAFYLCASRIGNTEAFFGQGTRLTVV.

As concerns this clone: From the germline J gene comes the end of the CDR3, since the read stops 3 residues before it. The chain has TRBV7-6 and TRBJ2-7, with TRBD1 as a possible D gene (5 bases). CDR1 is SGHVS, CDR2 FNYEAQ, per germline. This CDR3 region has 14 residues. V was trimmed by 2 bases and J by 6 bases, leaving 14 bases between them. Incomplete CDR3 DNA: TGTGCCAGCAGCTTATCACCTACAGGCAGCGAG. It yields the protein CASSLSPTGSE. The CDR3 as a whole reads CASSLSPTGSEQYF.

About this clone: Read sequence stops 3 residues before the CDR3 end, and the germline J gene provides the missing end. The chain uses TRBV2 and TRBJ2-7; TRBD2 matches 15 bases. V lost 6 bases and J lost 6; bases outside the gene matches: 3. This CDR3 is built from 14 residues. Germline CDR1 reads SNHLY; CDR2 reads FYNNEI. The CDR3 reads CASSPGLAGGEQYF. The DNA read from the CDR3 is TGTGCCAGCAGCCCGGGACTAGCGGGAGGCGAG.

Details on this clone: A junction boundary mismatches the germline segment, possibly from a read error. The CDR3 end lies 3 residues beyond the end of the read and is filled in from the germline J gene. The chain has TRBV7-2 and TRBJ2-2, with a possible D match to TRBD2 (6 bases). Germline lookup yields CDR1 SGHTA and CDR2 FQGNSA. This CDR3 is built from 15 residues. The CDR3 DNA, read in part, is TGTGCCAGCAGCCCGAGCGGGCCGAACACCGGGGGG. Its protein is CASSPSGPNTGG. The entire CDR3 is CASSPSGPNTGGLFF. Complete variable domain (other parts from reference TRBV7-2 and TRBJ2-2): GAGVSQSPSNKVTEKGKDVELRCDPISGHTALYWYRQSLGQGLEFLIYFQGNSAPDKSGLPSDRFSAERTGGSVSTLTIQRTQQEDSAVYLCASSPSGPNTGGLFFGEGSRLTVL.

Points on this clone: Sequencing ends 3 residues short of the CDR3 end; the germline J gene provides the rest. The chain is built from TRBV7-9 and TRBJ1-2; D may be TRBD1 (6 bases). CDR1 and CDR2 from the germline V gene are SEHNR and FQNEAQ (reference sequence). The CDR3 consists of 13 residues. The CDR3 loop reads CASSLATGRGYTF. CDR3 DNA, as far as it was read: TGTGCCAGCAGCTTAGCTACAGGGAGGGGC.

The CDR3 DNA, read in part, is TGTGCCAGCAGTGAGGAGGGGGCGCAGATAAACATT. Protein: CASSEEGAQINI. The entire CDR3 protein is CASSEEGAQINIQYF. This chain uses TRBV2 with TRBJ2-4; tentatively, D is TRBD1 (7 bases). Sequencing ends 3 residues short of the CDR3 end; the germline J gene provides the rest. The length of the CDR3 is 15 residues. Germline values: CDR1 SNHLY, CDR2 FYNNEI. V was clipped by 3 bases and J by 6 bases, with 15 bases between them.

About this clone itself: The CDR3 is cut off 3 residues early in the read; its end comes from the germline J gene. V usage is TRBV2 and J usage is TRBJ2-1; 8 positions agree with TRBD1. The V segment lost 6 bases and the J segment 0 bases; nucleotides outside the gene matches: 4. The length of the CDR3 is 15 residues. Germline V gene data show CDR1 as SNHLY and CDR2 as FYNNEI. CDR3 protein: CASSWDRSSYNEQFF. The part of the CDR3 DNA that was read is TGTGCCAGCAGCTGGGACAGGAGCTCCTACAATGAG.

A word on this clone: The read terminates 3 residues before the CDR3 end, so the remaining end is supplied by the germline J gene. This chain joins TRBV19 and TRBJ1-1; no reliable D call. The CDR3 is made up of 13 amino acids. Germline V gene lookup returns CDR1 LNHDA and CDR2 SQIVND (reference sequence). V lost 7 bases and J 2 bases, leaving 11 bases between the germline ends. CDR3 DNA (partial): TGTGCCAGTACGTATTCAAGCAACACTGAA. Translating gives CASTYSSNTE. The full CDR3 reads CASTYSSNTEAFF.

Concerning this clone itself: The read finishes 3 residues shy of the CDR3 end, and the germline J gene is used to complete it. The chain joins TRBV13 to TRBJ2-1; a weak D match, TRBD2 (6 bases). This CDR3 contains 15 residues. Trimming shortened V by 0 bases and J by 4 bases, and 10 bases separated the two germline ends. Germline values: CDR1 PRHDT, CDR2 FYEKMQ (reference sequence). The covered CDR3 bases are TGTGCCAGCAGCTTAGGACTAGCCGGGTACAATGAG. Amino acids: CASSLGLAGYNE. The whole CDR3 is CASSLGLAGYNEQFF.

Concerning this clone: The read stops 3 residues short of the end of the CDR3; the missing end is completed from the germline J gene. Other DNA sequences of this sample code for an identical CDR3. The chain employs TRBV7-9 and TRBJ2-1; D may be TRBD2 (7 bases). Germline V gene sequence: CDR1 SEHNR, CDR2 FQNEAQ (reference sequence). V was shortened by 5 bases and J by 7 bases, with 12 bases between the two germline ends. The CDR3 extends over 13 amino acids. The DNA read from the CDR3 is TGTGCCAGCAGCCAAAGGGGGGGGAATGAG. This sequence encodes CASSQRGGNE. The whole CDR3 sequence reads CASSQRGGNEQFF.

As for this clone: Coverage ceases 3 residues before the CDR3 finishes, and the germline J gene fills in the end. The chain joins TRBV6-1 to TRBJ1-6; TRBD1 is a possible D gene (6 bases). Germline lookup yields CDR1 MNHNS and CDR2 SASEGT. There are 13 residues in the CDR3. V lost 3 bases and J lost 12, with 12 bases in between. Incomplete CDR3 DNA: TGTGCCAGCAGTGACCAACAAGGGGGACCC. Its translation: CASSDQQGGP. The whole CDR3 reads CASSDQQGGPLHF.

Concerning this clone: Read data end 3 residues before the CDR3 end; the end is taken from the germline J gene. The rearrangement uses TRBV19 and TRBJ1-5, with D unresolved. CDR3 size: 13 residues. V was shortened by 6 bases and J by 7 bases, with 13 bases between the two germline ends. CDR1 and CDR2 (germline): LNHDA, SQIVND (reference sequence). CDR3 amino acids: CASRPPSGQPQHF. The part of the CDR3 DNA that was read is TGTGCCAGTAGACCGCCGTCCGGGCAGCCC.

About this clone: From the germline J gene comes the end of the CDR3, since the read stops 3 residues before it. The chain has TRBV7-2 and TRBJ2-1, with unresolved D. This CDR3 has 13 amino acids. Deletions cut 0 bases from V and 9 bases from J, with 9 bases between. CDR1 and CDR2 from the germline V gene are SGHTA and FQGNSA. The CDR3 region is CASSLAAKGEQFF. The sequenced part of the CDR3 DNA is TGTGCCAGCAGCTTAGCAGCTAAGGGTGAG.

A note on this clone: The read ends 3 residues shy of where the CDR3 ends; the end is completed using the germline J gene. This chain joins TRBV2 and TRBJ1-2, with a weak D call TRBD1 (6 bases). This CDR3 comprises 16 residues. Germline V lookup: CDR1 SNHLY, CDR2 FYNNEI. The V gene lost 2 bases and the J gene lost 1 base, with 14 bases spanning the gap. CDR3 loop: CASSELFIQGNYGYTF. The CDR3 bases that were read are TGTGCCAGCAGTGAACTTTTTATACAGGGTAACTATGGC. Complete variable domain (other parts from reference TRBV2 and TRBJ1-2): EPEVTQTPSHQVTQMGQEVILRCVPISNHLYFYWYRQILGQKVEFLVSFYNNEISEKSEIFDDQFSVERPDGSNFTLKIRSTKLEDSAMYFCASSELFIQGNYGYTFGSGTRLTVV.